These 30 T cell receptor beta chains were all obtained from the same sample, sequenced in a study of human T cells and chemical hapten exposure. Using its own MiXCR run on the RACE reads, TCRdb lists one record per CDR3 protein. The sample carries under 400,000 distinct CDR3 sequences, more than 4.5% recorded once. Noted time point: pre-sensitization, week 0. The treatment was: therapeutic diphenylcyclopropenone sensitization with weekly scalp DPC. This sample comprised whole blood, obtained in connection with sensitization to the hapten diphenylcyclopropenone (DPC). These receptors originate from a woman aged 50 to 60 with alopecia areata. Some clones in this sample may be carry-over from other donors' samples.

This clonotype was seen ten or more times. This rearrangement joins TRBV20-1 to TRBJ2-1, with 9 bases that match TRBD2. Germline CDR1 DFQATT, CDR2 SNEGSKA (reference sequence). This CDR3 is 14 amino acids long. The V and J ends lost 6 bases and 6 bases, in that order; junction bases with no gene match: 9. The CDR3 spells CSAISGSTSNEQFF. CDR3 bases: TGCAGTGCCATTAGCGGGAGCACATCCAATGAGCAGTTCTTC.

The V and J genes are TRBV5-1 and TRBJ2-3; no reliable D call. Trimming shortened V by 0 bases and J by 1 base, and 12 bases separated the two germline ends. Germline V gene sequence: CDR1 SGHRS, CDR2 YFSETQ. The CDR3 loop spans 16 amino acids. The CDR3 is CASSLVVSAGTDTQYF. The CDR3 DNA is TGCGCCAGCAGCTTGGTCGTCTCTGCTGGCACAGATACGCAGTATTTT.

About this clonotype: This CDR3 is missing its conserved last phenylalanine or tryptophan, likely due to a read error. This chain links TRBV6-2 or TRBV6-3 with TRBJ2-5; TRBD2 agrees at 10 bases. This CDR3 has 16 residues. CDR1 is MNHEY, CDR2 SVGEGT, per germline. The junction had 6 bases not matched to a gene; V was cut back by 2 bases and J by 3 bases. This CDR3 is CASSYALAGPKETQYL. Here the CDR3 DNA reads TGTGCCAGCAGTTACGCACTAGCGGGGCCAAAAGAGACCCAGTACTTA.

This clonotype was seen many times. The rearrangement links TRBV20-1 to TRBJ2-3; 7 bases align to TRBD1. The length of the CDR3 is 14 residues. The V segment lost 7 bases and the J segment 2 bases; nucleotides outside the gene matches: 9. Germline CDR1 and CDR2: DFQATT and SNEGSKA (reference sequence). In DNA form, the CDR3 reads TGCAGTGTCAACGGACAGGTCTTCACAGATACGCAGTATTTT. Translating it yields CSVNGQVFTDTQYF.

The table lists this clonotype with many counts. The chain links TRBV14 to TRBJ1-2; D is perhaps TRBD1 (6 bases). Germline V gene sequence: CDR1 SGHDN, CDR2 FVKESK. CDR3 size: 13 residues. Trimming took 4 bases from V and 4 from J, leaving 10 bases between them. The chain's CDR3 is CASSPGALYGYTF. The CDR3 nucleotides are TGTGCCAGCAGCCCAGGGGCCCTCTATGGCTACACCTTC.

The rearrangement links TRBV7-9 to TRBJ2-3; 8 nucleotides align to TRBD1. The CDR3 extends over 13 amino acids. The V gene end was trimmed by 7 bases and the J gene end by 4 bases; junction bases not matched to a gene: 4. Germline V gene lookup returns CDR1 SEHNR and CDR2 FQNEAQ (reference sequence). The CDR3 DNA reads TGTGCCAGCAACGCAGGGGGCGCAGATACGCAGTATTTT. Translating gives CASNAGGADTQYF.

In its sample, this clonotype was seen many times. The chain is built from TRBV29-1 and TRBJ1-1; D remains ambiguous. This CDR3 comprises 11 residues. V lost 4 bases to trimming and J lost 4 bases, with 7 bases between them. Germline-derived CDR1 and CDR2 are SQVTM and ANQGSEA. CDR3 residues: CSVGRSTEAFF. In nucleotides, the CDR3 is TGCAGCGTTGGTAGGAGCACTGAAGCTTTCTTT.

The sample holds many counts of this clonotype. J is TRBJ2-7 and V is TRBV27; D may correspond to TRBD1 or TRBD2 (5 bases each). Germline CDR1 and CDR2: MNHEY and SMNVEV (reference sequence). V was pared by 2 bases and J by 3 bases, with 11 bases between. This CDR3 region has 14 residues. The CDR3 bases are TGTGCCAGCAGTTTAGGGGGAAGCTTCTACGAGCAGTACTTC. This codes for CASSLGGSFYEQYF.

This clonotype was counted many times. The chain has TRBV12-3 or TRBV12-4 and TRBJ1-5, with no clear D. The CDR3 runs 12 residues. Trimming stripped 1 base from V and 6 bases from J, with 4 bases between. CDR3 sequence (DNA): TGTGCCAGCAGTTTAGTGGTTCAGCCCCAGCATTTT. Encoded protein: CASSLVVQPQHF.

This sequence joins TRBV6-5 and TRBJ1-1; 7 bases are a match to TRBD1. V lost 7 bases, J lost 5 bases, and 7 bases stayed unmatched. Germline loops: CDR1 MNHEY, CDR2 SVGAGI. The CDR3 is made up of 13 amino acids. CDR3 sequence: CASIDRAGTEAFF. The CDR3, as DNA: TGTGCCAGCATCGACAGGGCGGGGACTGAAGCTTTCTTT.

This clonotype was detected ten times or more. The chain couples TRBV6-1 to TRBJ2-5; unclear D gene. This CDR3 comprises 11 residues. Deletions cut 11 bases from V and 5 bases from J, with 12 bases between. The germline V gene has CDR1 MNHNS and CDR2 SASEGT. CDR3: CAVRRAETQYF. The CDR3 nucleotides are TGTGCCGTCCGAAGGGCGGAGACCCAGTACTTC.

This clonotype was counted ten times or more. The rearrangement uses TRBV5-1 and TRBJ1-1; D not certain. Germline V CDR1 and CDR2: SGHRS, YFSETQ. This CDR3 has 13 residues. The V and J ends lost 5 bases and 2 bases respectively, with 10 bases between them. The chain's CDR3 is CASRKARNTEAFF. CDR3 sequence (DNA): TGCGCCAGCAGAAAGGCCCGAAACACTGAAGCTTTCTTT.

At least ten counts were recorded for this clonotype. V is TRBV12-5 and J is TRBJ1-1, with 7 positions matching TRBD1. Trimming took 0 bases from V and 1 from J; bases not matched to a gene: 8. This CDR3 contains 17 residues. CDR1 and CDR2 (germline): LGHNT, FRNRAP. CDR3 region: CASGLVVTGVENTEAFF. The CDR3 DNA reads TGTGCTAGTGGTTTGGTAGTAACAGGGGTTGAGAACACTGAAGCTTTCTTT.

There are a few counts of this clonotype. The CDR3 here is CASSSTGARQPQHF. CDR3 nucleotides: TGTGCCAGCAGTTCCACAGGGGCGCGGCAGCCCCAGCATTTT. The chain uses TRBV6-1 and TRBJ1-5, with 7 bases matching TRBD1. Trimming removed 5 bases from V and 7 bases from J; junction bases left unmatched: 8. CDR3 length: 14 residues. In germline, CDR1 is MNHNS, CDR2 SASEGT.

There are many counts of this clonotype. The chain links TRBV2 to TRBJ2-7; 11 nucleotides align to TRBD2. The V gene end was trimmed by 6 bases and the J gene end by 3 bases; junction bases not matched to a gene: 4. CDR1 and CDR2 (germline): SNHLY, FYNNEI. This CDR3 has 14 amino acids. As DNA, the CDR3 is TGTGCCAGCAGACCGACTAGCGGGGACTACGAGCAGTACTTC. This gives the protein CASRPTSGDYEQYF.

In its sample, this clonotype was seen a few times. The gene calls are TRBV14 and TRBJ2-1; 8 nucleotides match TRBD1. In germline, CDR1 is SGHDN, CDR2 FVKESK. The CDR3 has 16 amino acids. J lost 3 bases, V lost 3 bases, and 7 bases had no gene match. CDR3 sequence reads: CASSHNRGLDYNEQFF. The DNA for the CDR3 is TGTGCCAGCAGCCATAACAGGGGGTTGGACTACAATGAGCAGTTCTTC.

This clonotype was seen repeatedly, ten times or more. The chain employs TRBV27 and TRBJ2-7; no clear D gene. The CDR3 is 11 residues long. Trimming pared 3 bases from V and 7 bases from J, leaving 7 bases between. The germline V gene encodes CDR1 MNHEY and CDR2 SMNVEV (reference sequence). The CDR3 nucleotides read TGTGCCAGCAGTTTGCAATCAGAGCAGTACTTC. Amino acid sequence: CASSLQSEQYF.

The CDR3: CSAVDGTLTDTQYF. The CDR3, as DNA: TGCAGTGCTGTCGACGGGACGCTCACAGATACGCAGTATTTT. V and J are TRBV20-1 and TRBJ2-3; D possibly uses TRBD1 or TRBD2 (5 bases each). Trimming pared 5 bases from V and 2 bases from J, leaving 14 bases between. This CDR3 is 14 amino acids long. From germline, CDR1 is DFQATT and CDR2 SNEGSKA (reference sequence).

Notes on this clonotype: One base away lies a much larger clone, so this may be a sequencing read error. Here the CDR3 reads CASSFERGYTGELFF. The DNA for the CDR3 is TGTGCCAGCAGCTTCGAACGGGGTTACACCGGGGAGCTGTTTTTT. V is TRBV7-8 and J is TRBJ2-2, with D possibly TRBD2 on 5 matching bases. The CDR3 sequence is 15 residues long. The germline V gene encodes CDR1 SGHVS and CDR2 FQNEAQ. Trimming shortened V by 3 bases and J by 3 bases, and 11 bases separated the two germline ends.

About this clonotype itself: Sequence at one end of the junction differs from germline and may be a read error. The chain carries TRBV5-1 and TRBJ1-1; a possible D gene is TRBD1 (5 bases). The CDR3 spans 16 residues. Germline CDR1 is SGHRS and CDR2 is YFSETQ. CDR3 bases: TGCGCCAGCAGCCCCCTCCCAGACTTAGGGACGACTGAAGCCTTCTTT. Protein: CASSPLPDLGTTEAFF.

At least ten counts were recorded for this clonotype. The V and J genes are TRBV29-1 and TRBJ2-1; 7 bases line up with TRBD1. The CDR3 covers 10 residues. From germline, CDR1 is SQVTM and CDR2 ANQGSEA. For the CDR3, the DNA is TGCACAGGGACAGATGGTGAGCAGTTCTTC. Protein sequence: CTGTDGEQFF.

This clonotype was observed many times. A junction boundary mismatches the germline segment, possibly from a read error. CDR3 coding DNA: TGTGCCAGCAGTTTGAGGACAGCTCCGTCCTTC. It is translated as CASSLRTAPSF. The rearrangement joins TRBV12-3 or TRBV12-4 to TRBJ2-7, with D possibly being TRBD1 (6 bases). The CDR3 contains 11 residues.

This clonotype was detected ten times or more. The V gene is TRBV7-2, the J gene TRBJ1-4; D may be TRBD1 (6 bases). Per germline, CDR1 SGHTA and CDR2 FQGNSA. The CDR3 extends over 12 amino acids. With 3 bases removed from V and 8 bases from J, the gap between germline ends came to 7 bases. CDR3 loop: CASSLQGEKLFF. For the CDR3, the DNA is TGTGCCAGCAGCTTGCAGGGGGAAAAACTGTTTTTT.

In its sample, this clonotype was seen many times. The rearrangement joins TRBV29-1 to TRBJ2-7; D uncertain. This CDR3 comprises 12 residues. The germline V gene has CDR1 SQVTM and CDR2 ANQGSEA. V was shortened by 3 bases and J by 2 bases, with 8 bases between the two germline ends. The CDR3: CSVDGGTYEQYF. The CDR3 nucleotides are TGCAGCGTTGACGGCGGAACCTACGAGCAGTACTTC.

This clonotype was counted ten times or more. The chain employs TRBV6-6 and TRBJ1-2; D gene ambiguous. Germline loops: CDR1 MNHNY, CDR2 SVGAGI (reference sequence). The CDR3 extends over 14 amino acids. V was shortened by 5 bases and J by 4 bases, with 14 bases between the two germline ends. The CDR3 here is CASSQIGRGYGYTF. The CDR3 DNA sequence: TGTGCCAGCAGTCAGATAGGCCGCGGCTATGGCTACACCTTC.

There are many counts of this clonotype. CDR3 coding DNA: TGTGCCAGCAGGGAACAGGGTGGGGATCAGCCCCAGCATTTT. It yields the protein CASREQGGDQPQHF. The chain carries TRBV5-6 and TRBJ1-5; D may be TRBD1 (6 bases). This CDR3 is 14 amino acids long. Per the germline V gene, CDR1 is SGHDT and CDR2 is YYEEEE. V lost 5 bases to trimming and J lost 5 bases, with 14 bases between them.

This clonotype appeared many times. The chain is built from TRBV14 and TRBJ2-7; 9 nucleotides match TRBD2. Germline V gives CDR1 SGHDN, CDR2 FVKESK. The junction had 13 bases not matched to a gene; V was cut back by 0 bases and J by 4 bases. CDR3 length: 18 residues. The DNA of the CDR3 is TGTGCCAGCAGCCAAGACGCCAGCGGGGGGCCTGCCATGTACGAGCAGTACTTC. Translation: CASSQDASGGPAMYEQYF.

This clonotype has a count of ten or more. The rearrangement links TRBV7-6 to TRBJ2-7; either TRBD1 or TRBD2 may supply D (5 bases each). Trimming pared 4 bases from V and 3 bases from J, leaving 13 bases between. Germline V gene data show CDR1 as SGHVS and CDR2 as FNYEAQ. CDR3 size: 14 residues. The CDR3 loop reads CASSSLGRVYEQYF. In DNA form, the CDR3 reads TGTGCCAGCAGCTCCCTGGGACGCGTCTACGAGCAGTACTTC.

The sample holds many counts of this clonotype. V is TRBV29-1 and J is TRBJ2-3; D is unresolved. Trimming stripped 7 bases from V and 6 bases from J, with 14 bases between. The CDR3 spans 12 residues. From germline, CDR1 is SQVTM and CDR2 ANQGSEA. For the CDR3, the DNA is TGCAGCGCCCATTTGGCCGGGGATACGCAGTATTTT. It yields the protein CSAHLAGDTQYF.

Regarding this clonotype: Sequence at one end of the junction differs from germline and may be a read error. The V and J genes are TRBV11-2 and TRBJ2-5; D is undetermined. This CDR3 spans 13 amino acids. The germline V gene encodes CDR1 SGHAT and CDR2 FQNNGV. CDR3 nucleotide sequence: TGTGCCAGCGGCTTCGATGTGCCAGGGACCCAGTACTTC. Translated, it gives CASGFDVPGTQYF.